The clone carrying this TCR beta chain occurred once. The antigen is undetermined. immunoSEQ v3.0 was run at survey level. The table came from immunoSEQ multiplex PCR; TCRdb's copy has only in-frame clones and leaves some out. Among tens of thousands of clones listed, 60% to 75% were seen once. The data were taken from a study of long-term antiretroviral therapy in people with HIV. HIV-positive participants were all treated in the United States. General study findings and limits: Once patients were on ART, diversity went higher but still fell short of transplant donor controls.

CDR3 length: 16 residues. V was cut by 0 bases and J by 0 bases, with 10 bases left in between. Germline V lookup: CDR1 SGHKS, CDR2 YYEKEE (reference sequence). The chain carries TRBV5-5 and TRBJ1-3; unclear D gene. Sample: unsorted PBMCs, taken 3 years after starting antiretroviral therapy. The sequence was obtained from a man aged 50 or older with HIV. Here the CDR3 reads CASSLAGSYSGNTIYF. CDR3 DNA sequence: TGTGCCAGCAGCTTGGCGGGCAGCTACTCTGGAAACACCATATATTTT.